The entry below describes one T cell receptor (beta chain). These data originate in a study of blood T cell repertoires in COVID-19. Across the study: Sites across the United States, Italy and Spain contributed samples from acute and convalescent COVID-19. PBMCs, B-cell-depleted T cells, or T cells provided the cDNA or gDNA that made up the material.

The authors' processing: Amplification of reference gene primers was used by the study to estimate nucleated cell counts. Clones were read by immunoSEQ multiplex PCR, and TCRdb kept only the in-frame ones, dropping some. V, J and clone size are taken as reported in that table, and D and trimming were inferred from the DNA itself. The sample shows around 220,000 clones, over 75% of them seen only once. Looked up from germline, CDR1 is MNHEY and CDR2 is SMNVEV (reference sequence). There are 14 residues in the CDR3. Between the trimmed V and J ends, which lost 3 bases and 5 bases, there was a span of 13 bases.

This clonotype originated in a middle-aged man with active or convalescent COVID-19. The specimen was peripheral blood. The J gene is TRBJ1-1, the V gene TRBV27, with a tentative D call TRBD1 (5 bases). Here the CDR3 reads CASSLGPAPTEAFF. The CDR3 nucleotides read TGTGCCAGCAGTTTGGGGCCCGCTCCAACTGAAGCTTTCTTT.